The 7 T cell receptor beta chains presented below share a single source sample, sequenced in a study of beta chain features in type 1 diabetes (dated by TCRdb to between 2018 and 2020). Receptor libraries were prepared by the immunoSEQ multiplex PCR assay. All of the isolated RNA was reverse transcribed with the High Capacity cDNA Reverse Transcription Kit, so expressed TCRB transcripts were sequenced. TCRdb holds this immuneACCESS table with in-frame rearrangements only. Some clones are missing; in checked studies, unresolved V genes explain under half, and the rest has no known cause. This sample lists almost 350,000 clones; 15% to 20% were detected once. The top ten clonotypes cover around 0.045% of the sample. Sequenced: naive CD4+ T cells from blood. This specimen's cell subset or site label, per the study, means: true naive CD4+ T cells. The receptor source for this set is a woman aged 18-29 years in good health.

The V and J genes are TRBV2 and TRBJ1-2; 7 nucleotides align to TRBD1. V lost 1 base, J lost 4 bases, and 3 bases stayed unmatched. The CDR3 runs to 14 residues. Germline assignment: CDR1 SNHLY and CDR2 FYNNEI. CDR3 sequence reads: CASSEVGTVYGYTF. The CDR3, as DNA: TGTGCCAGCAGTGAAGTGGGGACAGTCTATGGCTACACCTTC. The full variable domain, rest sourced from reference TRBV2 and TRBJ1-2, is EPEVTQTPSHQVTQMGQEVILRCVPISNHLYFYWYRQILGQKVEFLVSFYNNEISEKSEIFDDQFSVERPDGSNFTLKIRSTKLEDSAMYFCASSEVGTVYGYTFGSGTRLTVV.

The V and J genes are TRBV25-1 and TRBJ2-3, with 9 bases matching TRBD2. Trimming took 5 bases from V and 3 from J; bases not matched to a gene: 6. The CDR3 is made up of 15 amino acids. Germline V gene sequence: CDR1 MGHDK, CDR2 SYGVNS. CDR3 sequence (DNA): TGTGCCAGCAGTTGGGGTAGCGGGAGAACAGATACGCAGTATTTT. Protein sequence: CASSWGSGRTDTQYF.

This clone has just a few counts. This sequence joins TRBV7-2 and TRBJ2-4, with 7 nucleotides matching TRBD2. Germline trimming cut 4 bases from V and 10 bases from J; bases unmatched to any gene: 4. The CDR3 is made up of 12 amino acids. Germline lookup yields CDR1 SGHTA and CDR2 FQGNSA. The CDR3 nucleotides are TGTGCCAGCAGCTCCCCGGGGGGAATTCAGTACTTC. It yields the protein CASSSPGGIQYF.

Comments on this clone: The germline gene is not matched at one end of the junction; a read error may be the cause. V is TRBV5-1 and J is TRBJ2-5; D may be TRBD2 (6 bases). The CDR3 extends over 15 amino acids. Looked up from germline, CDR1 is SGHRS and CDR2 is YFSETQ. In nucleotides, the CDR3 is TGCGCCAGCAACTTGGGGAGCGGGTTGCAAGAGACCCAGTACTTC. It encodes CASNLGSGLQETQYF.

The chain recombines TRBV30 with TRBJ2-1; D is perhaps TRBD1 (6 bases). The CDR3 runs to 13 residues. V dropped 2 bases and J dropped 4 bases, with 9 bases sitting between them. The germline gives CDR1 GTSNPN, CDR2 SVGIG (reference sequence). The DNA of the CDR3 is TGTGCCTGGAGTTCCGGACAGTACAATGAGCAGTTCTTC. This encodes CAWSSGQYNEQFF.

V gene TRBV30 combines with J gene TRBJ2-7; no clear D gene. Between the trimmed V and J ends, which lost 4 bases and 5 bases, there was a span of 6 bases. The V gene's germline CDR1 is GTSNPN and CDR2 SVGIG (reference sequence). This CDR3 is built from 10 residues. The CDR3 DNA reads TGTGCCTGGAAGAGAGACGAGCAGTACTTC. Amino acid sequence: CAWKRDEQYF.

This clone was seen only a few times. The gene calls are TRBV15 and TRBJ1-4, with D unresolved. The V and J ends lost 0 bases and 6 bases respectively, with 8 bases between them. This CDR3 comprises 14 residues. The germline V gene has CDR1 LNHNV and CDR2 YYDKDF (reference sequence). CDR3 DNA: TGTGCCACCAGCAGAGAGGGCAGCCATGAAAAACTGTTTTTT. Amino acids: CATSREGSHEKLFF.